These 6 T cell receptor beta chains originate from one sample sequenced in a study of blood T cells in healthy people across ages. It was with a sample-barcoded 5' primer and a J-beta primer mix that a second PCR of about 7 to 12 cycles was run. One entry per CDR3 protein, called by TCRdb with MiXCR from the 5' RACE reads. This table has more than 550,000 distinct CDR3 sequences, 22% appearing once. Sequencing was performed on blood. Receptors were obtained from a man aged 65 to 79 in good health.

The J gene is TRBJ2-1, the V gene TRBV27, with D unclear. V was trimmed by 4 bases and J by 6 bases, leaving 13 bases between them. Per the germline V gene, CDR1 is MNHEY and CDR2 is SMNVEV (reference sequence). The CDR3 length is 14 residues. CDR3 DNA sequence: TGTGCCAGCAGTTCCCACGATTATTCCAATGAGCAGTTCTTC. Translated: CASSSHDYSNEQFF.

The chain employs TRBV6-1 and TRBJ1-2, with 9 positions matching TRBD1. Germline trimming cut 6 bases from V and 3 bases from J; bases unmatched to any gene: 2. Germline CDR1 is MNHNS and CDR2 is SASEGT. The length of the CDR3 is 13 residues. The CDR3 DNA reads TGTGCCAGCAGCCGACAGGGGGACTATGGCTACACCTTC. This gives the protein CASSRQGDYGYTF.

This clonotype has a handful of counts. The chain employs TRBV2 and TRBJ1-5; TRBD1 matches at 8 bases. Germline V gene sequence: CDR1 SNHLY, CDR2 FYNNEI. The CDR3 runs to 14 residues. V dropped 8 bases and J dropped 6; count of bases not matched to a gene: 9. The CDR3 bases are TGTGCCAGCGACCAGGACAGGGTTGGTCAGCCCCAGCATTTT. Translating it yields CASDQDRVGQPQHF.

CDR3 nucleotides: TGTGCCAGCAGAGAGGGTCCCGGGGAGCTGTTTTTT. This encodes CASREGPGELFF. The chain is built from TRBV12-3 or TRBV12-4 and TRBJ2-2, with D possibly TRBD2 on 5 matching bases. The length of the CDR3 is 12 residues. V was cut by 6 bases and J by 6 bases, with 8 bases left in between.

This clonotype was seen more than once but under ten times. This chain links TRBV6-4 with TRBJ2-3; 7 bases map to TRBD2. The germline V gene encodes CDR1 MRHNA and CDR2 SNTAGT. There are 16 residues in the CDR3. Trimming removed 0 bases from V and 4 bases from J; junction bases left unmatched: 7. The CDR3 is CASSDSGSGPPDTQYF. CDR3 bases: TGTGCCAGCAGTGACTCGGGTAGCGGGCCTCCAGATACGCAGTATTTT.

The J gene is TRBJ2-3, the V gene TRBV7-9, with D perhaps TRBD1 (6 bases). The CDR3 has 14 amino acids. V gave up 6 bases and J gave up 5 bases, with 15 bases separating them. In germline, CDR1 is SEHNR, CDR2 FQNEAQ (reference sequence). The CDR3 DNA reads TGTGCCAGCAGAAACACAGGGAGAGGAGATACGCAGTATTTT. This gives the protein CASRNTGRGDTQYF. The variable domain in full, completed from reference TRBV7-9 and TRBJ2-3, reads DTGVSQNPRHKITKRGQNVTFRCDPISEHNRLYWYRQTLGQGPEFLTYFQNEAQLEKSRLLSDRFSAERPKGSFSTLEIQRTEQGDSAMYLCASRNTGRGDTQYFGPGTRLTVL.